The T cell receptor (beta chain) under discussion was sequenced for a study of cytotoxic CD8 clonotypes in ibrutinib-treated CLL. Method: immunoSEQ multiplex PCR; TCRdb's copy keeps in-frame clones and lacks some. There are approximately 320,000 clones in the sample; over 55% occur only once, and under 8% lies in the top ten. Germline values: CDR1 SGDLS, CDR2 YYNGEE. The CDR3 covers 15 residues. V shed 0 bases and J 4 bases; nucleotides not matched to a gene: 6. J is TRBJ1-2 and V is TRBV9, with 7 nucleotides matching TRBD1. This clonotype was sampled from a human donor with chronic lymphocytic leukemia. The material was PBMCs, obtained after 36 months of ibrutinib treatment. CDR3 amino acids: CASSVGKTGTYGYTF. In DNA, the CDR3 is TGTGCCAGCAGCGTAGGGAAGACAGGGACCTATGGCTACACCTTC.